This entry concerns a single T cell receptor (beta chain). The data originate from a study of blood T cell repertoires in COVID-19. Study at large: Sites in the United States, Italy and Spain provided acute and convalescent COVID-19 samples. T cells, B-cell-depleted T cells, or PBMCs provided the cDNA or gDNA that served as material.

Authors' data handling: Amplification of reference gene primers was used by the study to estimate nucleated cell counts. This table comes from immunoSEQ multiplex PCR, and its TCRdb copy is limited to in-frame clones, with some not included. The V and J calls and the clone size are those of that table, but D and trimming were determined from the DNA. The table records some 170,000 clones, 85% to 95% of them present only once. During active infection, Seattle patients enrolled and were then monitored through disease. The CDR3 is 13 residues long. Germline V CDR1 and CDR2: SGHTA, FQGNSA. With V trimmed by 5 bases and J by 4 bases, 3 bases remained unmatched.

Sequencing was carried out using peripheral blood. This sequence joins TRBV7-2 and TRBJ1-2; 8 bases are a match to TRBD1. The sequence came from a woman between 55 and 75 years old with COVID-19, enrolled during active disease. The CDR3 loop reads CASSITGGYGYTF. The CDR3, as DNA: TGTGCCAGCAGCATCACAGGGGGCTATGGCTACACCTTC.